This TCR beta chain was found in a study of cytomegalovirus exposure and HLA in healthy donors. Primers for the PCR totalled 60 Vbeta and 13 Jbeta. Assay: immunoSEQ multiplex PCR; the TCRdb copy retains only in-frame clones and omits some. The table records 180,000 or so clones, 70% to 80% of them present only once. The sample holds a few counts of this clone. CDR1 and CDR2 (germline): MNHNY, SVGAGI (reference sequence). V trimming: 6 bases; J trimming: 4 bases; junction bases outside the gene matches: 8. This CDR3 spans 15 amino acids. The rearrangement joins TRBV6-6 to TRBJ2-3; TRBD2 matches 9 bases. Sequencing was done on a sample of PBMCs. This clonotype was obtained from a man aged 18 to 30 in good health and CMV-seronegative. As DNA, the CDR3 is TGTGCCAGCAGACCAGCGGGAGGTCAGGCAGATACGCAGTATTTT. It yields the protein CASRPAGGQADTQYF.